The TCR beta chain under discussion was sequenced for a study of T cells after yellow fever vaccination. Overall study findings and caveats: CD4 and CD8 compartments shared a small share of clonotypes.

The CDR3 runs to 15 residues. V lost 9 bases to trimming and J lost 2 bases, with 18 bases between them. Germline V lookup: CDR1 KGHDR, CDR2 SFDVKD. 5'RACE template switching produced TCR cDNA carrying a universal primer site and UMIs. TCRdb re-derived calls from the 5' RACE reads in MiXCR, one entry per CDR3 protein. Of fewer than 500,000 distinct CDR3 sequences listed, approximately 18% are singletons. This clonotype was seen a few times. Its antigen is not identified. The rearrangement joins TRBV24-1 to TRBJ1-2; D may be TRBD1 (6 bases). The sequence derives from a man younger than 35 who received the YFV17D yellow fever vaccine. Sequences were derived from PBMCs, sampled before the yellow fever booster vaccination. Here the CDR3 reads CATLLGADVNYGYTF. The CDR3 coding sequence is TGTGCCACCCTCCTGGGGGCCGACGTAAACTATGGCTACACCTTC.